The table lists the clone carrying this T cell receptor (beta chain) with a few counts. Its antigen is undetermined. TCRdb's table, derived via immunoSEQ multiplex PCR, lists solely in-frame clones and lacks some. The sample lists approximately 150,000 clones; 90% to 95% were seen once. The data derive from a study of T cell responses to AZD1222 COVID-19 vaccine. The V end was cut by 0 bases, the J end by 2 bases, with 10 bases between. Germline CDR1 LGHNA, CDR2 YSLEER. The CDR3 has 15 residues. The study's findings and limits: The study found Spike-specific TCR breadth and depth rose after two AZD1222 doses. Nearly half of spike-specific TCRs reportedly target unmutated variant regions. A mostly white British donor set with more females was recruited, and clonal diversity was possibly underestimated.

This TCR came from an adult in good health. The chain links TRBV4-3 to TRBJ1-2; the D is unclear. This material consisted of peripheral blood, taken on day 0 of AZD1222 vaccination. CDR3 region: CASSQDIIGNYGYTF. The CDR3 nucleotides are TGCGCCAGCAGCCAAGATATAATAGGGAACTATGGCTACACCTTC.